Sequencing of this T cell receptor beta chain was carried out in a study of blood T cell repertoires in COVID-19. On the study more broadly: Donors in the United States, Italy and Spain gave samples during acute or convalescent COVID-19. PBMCs, B-cell-depleted T cells, or T cells provided the cDNA or gDNA that made up the material.

Germline V gene data show CDR1 as KGHDR and CDR2 as SFDVKD. The V gene lost 6 bases and the J gene lost 5 bases, with 13 bases spanning the gap. The CDR3 runs to 14 residues. Original data processing: Reference gene primer amplification gave nucleated cell count estimates. Generated by immunoSEQ multiplex PCR, the TCRdb table keeps only in-frame clones and is missing some. V and J calls and clone size come straight from that table; D and trimming were deduced from the DNA. The data hold 200,000 to 250,000 clones, with 85% to 90% observed a single time. The Seattle patients, enrolled during active infection, were followed longitudinally.

The source is a man aged 30-40 years with COVID-19, enrolled during active disease. The chain employs TRBV24-1 and TRBJ2-1; D might be TRBD2 (7 bases). Sequencing input: peripheral blood. As DNA, the CDR3 is TGTGCCACCAGTTCTGAGGGGGGGCACAATGAGCAGTTCTTC. It yields the protein CATSSEGGHNEQFF.